The rows below give T cell receptor beta chains drawn from one sample of a study of blood T cell repertoires in COVID-19. The repertoire was sequenced with immunoSEQ multiplex PCR; TCRdb's copy has only in-frame clones and lacks some. The sample includes 40,000 to 50,000 clones, around 85% of them seen just once. The sequencing sample was made of peripheral blood. The source is a human donor in a cohort sampled during active COVID-19. CDR3s include the opening cysteine and the closing phenylalanine or tryptophan. A D gene is named only where the DNA matches it firmly. Part of the rows lack a size; the others show once, few, many or a class for expanded clones.

TRBD1 TRBJ1-3 few TRBV5-1 TGCGCCAGCAGCTCAACAGGGGCAGGGGGAAACACCATATATTTT CASSSTGAGGNTIYF
. TRBJ2-7 . TRBV3-1/TRBV3-2 TGTGCCAGCAGCCTCTTGGGGGCCAGCTACGAGCAGTACTTC CASSLLGASYEQYF
. TRBJ2-1 . TRBV12-5 TGTGCTAGTGGTTTGCTTCGGGCAGGGGATAAATTCAATGAGCAGTTCTTC CASGLLRAGDKFNEQFF
. TRBJ1-5 . TRBV30 TGTGCCTGGAGTAGTGCGAGTCGTCAGCCCCAGCATTTT CAWSSASRQPQHF
TRBD1 TRBJ2-7 . TRBV7-8 TGTGCCAGCAGCCCCTCCAACAGGGGTTTGCCCTACGAGCAGTACTTC CASSPSNRGLPYEQYF
TRBD1 TRBJ1-2 . TRBV19 TGTGCCAGTAGTATATGGGGGACAGATGGCTACACCTTC CASSIWGTDGYTF
. TRBJ1-3 . TRBV2 TGTGCCAGCGGACAAGGCGGAAACACCATATATTTT CASGQGGNTIYF
TRBD2 TRBJ2-5 . TRBV5-4 TGTGCCTGGGGGGGCCAAGAGACCCAGTACTTC CAWGGQETQYF
. TRBJ1-1 . TRBV5-1 TGCGCCAGCAGCTTGGGGCTAACGGGAAGTATGAAGACTGAAGCTTTCTTT CASSLGLTGSMKTEAFF
TRBD1 TRBJ1-2 . TRBV20-1 TGCAGTGCTAGTTTAGGGACAGGGGGAGGCTACACCTTC CSASLGTGGGYTF
. TRBJ1-5 . TRBV5-1 TGCGCCAGCAGCTTGGGAGGAGATCAGCCCCAGCATTTT CASSLGGDQPQHF
. TRBJ1-1 . TRBV4-1 TGCGCCAGCAGCCAATATACTCAAGCTTTCTTT CASSQYTQAFF
TRBD1 TRBJ2-7 . TRBV7-3 TGTGCCAGCAGCTTAGGACAGGGCCACGAGCAGTACTTC CASSLGQGHEQYF
. TRBJ1-4 . TRBV21-1 TGTGCCAGCAGCAAAAAAGGGGGTGCGGAGGAAAAACTGTTTTTT CASSKKGGAEEKLFF
. TRBJ2-1 . TRBV7-2 TGTGCCAGCAGCTTAGTTGCAGGGGCGGGCTACAATGAGCAGTTCTTC CASSLVAGAGYNEQFF
. TRBJ2-2 . TRBV28 TGTGCCAGCAGCGACAACCCCGGGGAGCTGTTTTTT CASSDNPGELFF
TRBD2 TRBJ2-2 . TRBV2 TGTGCCAGCAGTGGCGGGGGGAACACCGGGGAGCTGTTTTTT CASSGGGNTGELFF
. TRBJ2-2 . TRBV2 TGTGCCAGCAGTTTAGCTTGGAACACCGGGGAGCTGTTTTTT CASSLAWNTGELFF
. TRBJ2-3 . TRBV28 TGTGCCAGCACTAACACAGATACGCAGTATTTT CASTNTDTQYF
. TRBJ2-1 . TRBV1 TGCACCAGCAGCCATACCGGGACTCGCGTTTCCTACAATGAGCAGTTCTTC CTSSHTGTRVSYNEQFF
. TRBJ1-3 . TRBV27 TGTGCCAGCAGTCCATCGCCAGTTGGAAACACCATATATTTT CASSPSPVGNTIYF
TRBD1 TRBJ1-3 once TRBV3-1/TRBV3-2 TGTGCCAGCGGAACCCCCGGGACAGGGTCTGGAAACACCATATATTTT CASGTPGTGSGNTIYF
. TRBJ1-2 . TRBV3-1/TRBV3-2 TGTGCCAGCAGCGACAGGACTAACTATGGCTACACCTTC CASSDRTNYGYTF